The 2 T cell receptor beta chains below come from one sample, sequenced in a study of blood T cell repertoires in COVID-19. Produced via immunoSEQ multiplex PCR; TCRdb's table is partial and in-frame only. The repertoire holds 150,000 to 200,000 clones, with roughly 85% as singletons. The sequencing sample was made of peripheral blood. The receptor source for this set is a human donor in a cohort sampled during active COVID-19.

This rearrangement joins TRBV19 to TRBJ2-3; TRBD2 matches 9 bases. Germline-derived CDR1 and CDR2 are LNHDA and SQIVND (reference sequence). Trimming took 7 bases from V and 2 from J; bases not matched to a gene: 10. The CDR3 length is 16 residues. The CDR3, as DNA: TGTGCCAGTACCCAACTCCTAGCGGGACCCACAGATACGCAGTATTTT. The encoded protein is CASTQLLAGPTDTQYF.

CDR3 residues: CASSQSSGRAYEQYF. The DNA for the CDR3 is TGTGCCAGCAGCCAATCCAGCGGGAGGGCCTACGAGCAGTACTTC. V gene TRBV3-1 (or the pseudogene TRBV3-2) combines with J gene TRBJ2-7; 10 bases fit TRBD2. J lost 2 bases, V lost 2 bases, and 3 bases had no gene match. In germline, CDR1 is LGHDT, CDR2 YNNKEL (reference sequence). The CDR3 has 15 amino acids.